This TCR beta chain was identified during a study of early stage breast cancer tumors. Study-level findings and limits: Enriched TCRB sequences shared across patients were mostly commonly generated sequences. Tumors had roughly 2.4-fold higher T cell density and higher clonality than adjacent normal breast tissue.

Blood replicates held 0.5 ug DNA, tumor or normal breast approximately 1.5 ug, two each. TCRdb keeps only in-frame clones here, not all; method: immunoSEQ multiplex PCR. This table holds 69,000 or so clones, less than 90% found once. CDR1 and CDR2 (germline): LNHDA, SQIVND (reference sequence). V was clipped by 4 bases and J by 3 bases, with 3 bases between them. The length of the CDR3 is 11 residues. Concerning this clone: Its antigen is not known.

The receptor's source is a person aged 40 to 50 with breast cancer. The chain carries TRBV19 and TRBJ1-2; D gene ambiguous. Material: blood. The CDR3 region is CASSTYYGYTF. CDR3 bases: TGTGCCAGTAGTACGTACTATGGCTACACCTTC.